Below are 15 T cell receptor beta chains sequenced from a single sample in a study of T cell responses to AZD1222 COVID-19 vaccine (dated by TCRdb to 2020 to 2022). What this sample's time point label stands for: about 28 days (+/-7) after the second vaccine dose. To prepare the library, the immunoSEQ multiplex PCR assay was applied. In its TCRdb copy, this immuneACCESS table keeps in-frame sequences only and misses some clones. Where compared with another copy, unresolved V genes explain less than half of these, and the others have no known cause. Recorded for this sample are tens of thousands of clones; more than 75% of them occurred a single time. The ten largest clones take up 12% of the sample. This specimen was peripheral blood, taken 28 days after the second AZD1222 dose. These receptor sequences come from an adult who received the AZD1222 COVID-19 vaccine.

This chain uses TRBV5-6 with TRBJ2-7, with TRBD1 matching over 11 bases. V lost 0 bases to trimming and J lost 4 bases; unmatched junction nucleotides: 3. The CDR3 totals 15 residues. Germline loops: CDR1 SGHDT, CDR2 YYEEEE. CDR3 sequence: CASSLGDRGFYEQYF. DNA of the CDR3: TGTGCCAGCAGCTTGGGGGACAGGGGGTTTTACGAGCAGTACTTC. The whole variable domain, remainder taken from reference TRBV5-6 and TRBJ2-7, is DAGVTQSPTHLIKTRGQQVTLRCSPKSGHDTVSWYQQALGQGPQFIFQYYEEEERQRGNFPDRFSGHQFPNYSSELNVNALLLGDSALYLCASSLGDRGFYEQYFGPGTRLTVT.

V gene TRBV12-2 combines with J gene TRBJ1-5. TRBV12-2 is deemed a pseudogene. The CDR3 has 14 amino acids. The CDR3 here is CASRLPLGNQPQHF. The CDR3 DNA is TGTGCAAGTCGCTTACCTTTGGGAAATCAGCCCCAGCATTTT.

V gene TRBV5-6 combines with J gene TRBJ1-6; D is unresolved. Germline CDR1 is SGHDT and CDR2 is YYEEEE. The CDR3 loop spans 14 amino acids. Deletions cut 4 bases from V and 9 bases from J, with 14 bases between. The CDR3 DNA sequence: TGTGCCAGCAGCCCTGGGAGGGCCAGTTCACCCCTCCACTTT. Protein product: CASSPGRASSPLHF.

This clone was detected only a few times. This sequence joins TRBV19 and TRBJ1-5, with a weak D call TRBD1 (6 bases). The CDR3 extends over 13 amino acids. The V gene's germline CDR1 is LNHDA and CDR2 SQIVND (reference sequence). V was pared by 4 bases and J by 4 bases, with 8 bases between. This CDR3 is CASSTQGNQPQHF. The CDR3 DNA reads as TGTGCCAGTAGTACCCAGGGGAATCAGCCCCAGCATTTT.

This chain links TRBV28 with TRBJ1-2; no firm D call. Trimming left V 3 bases short and J 4 bases short, with 6 bases between. The CDR3 spans 12 residues. Germline V CDR1 and CDR2: MDHEN, SYDVKM. CDR3 amino acids: CASSFRAYGYTF. DNA of the CDR3: TGTGCCAGCAGTTTCCGAGCCTATGGCTACACCTTC.

The chain is built from TRBV6-6 and TRBJ1-1; D gene unclear. The germline V gene encodes CDR1 MNHNY and CDR2 SVGAGI (reference sequence). This CDR3 contains 14 residues. V dropped 4 bases and J dropped 1 base, with 10 bases sitting between them. The CDR3 nucleotides read TGTGCCAGCAGTTCATCACAGCCGAACACTGAAGCTTTCTTT. Residues: CASSSSQPNTEAFF.

The chain recombines TRBV4-2 with TRBJ2-5; 10 nucleotides agree with TRBD2. Germline V CDR1 and CDR2: LGHNA, YNFKEQ. After removal of 1 base from V and 5 bases from J, the junction contained 7 bases not matched to a gene. The CDR3 is 16 amino acids. CDR3 loop: CASSQGVAGGRETQYF. The CDR3 nucleotides are TGTGCCAGCAGCCAAGGAGTAGCGGGGGGTAGGGAGACCCAGTACTTC.

V usage is TRBV6-2 or TRBV6-3 and J usage is TRBJ2-3; tentative D call: TRBD1 (6 bases). Germline loops: CDR1 MNHEY, CDR2 SVGEGT. The CDR3 is made up of 16 amino acids. V shed 0 bases and J shed 2 bases, with 12 bases lying between them. Here the CDR3 reads CASSYSSWGPTDTQYF. For the CDR3, the DNA is TGTGCCAGCAGTTACTCGTCTTGGGGGCCCACAGATACGCAGTATTTT.

This clone was observed a few times. The V gene is TRBV25-1, the J gene TRBJ2-7, with TRBD2 identical over 8 bases. This CDR3 is 14 amino acids long. V gave up 2 bases and J gave up 2 bases; unmatched junction bases: 2. From germline, CDR1 is MGHDK and CDR2 SYGVNS. The CDR3 spells CASSETSGTYEQYF. The DNA of the CDR3 is TGTGCCAGCAGTGAAACTAGCGGAACCTACGAGCAGTACTTC.

This chain connects TRBV27 to TRBJ1-5; D not resolved. The CDR3 runs 14 residues. Looked up from germline, CDR1 is MNHEY and CDR2 is SMNVEV (reference sequence). V was shortened by 7 bases and J by 6 bases, with 16 bases between the two germline ends. The CDR3 protein is CASMSGVAGQPQHF. The DNA for the CDR3 is TGTGCCAGCATGAGCGGGGTTGCGGGTCAGCCCCAGCATTTT.

The rearrangement joins TRBV11-3 to TRBJ1-3; D remains ambiguous. The V gene lost 3 bases and the J gene lost 0 bases, with 9 bases spanning the gap. CDR1 and CDR2 (germline): SGHNT, YENEEA. This CDR3 spans 15 amino acids. CDR3: CASSFLDHSGNTIYF. The CDR3 bases are TGTGCCAGCAGCTTCCTGGACCACTCTGGAAACACCATATATTTT.

The chain joins TRBV5-1 to TRBJ2-2; 8 bases match TRBD1. This CDR3 has 16 residues. The V segment lost 0 bases and the J segment 2 bases; nucleotides outside the gene matches: 3. Germline V CDR1 and CDR2: SGHRS, YFSETQ. The CDR3 region is CASSLVSGGNTGELFF. CDR3 sequence (DNA): TGCGCCAGCAGCTTGGTGTCAGGGGGCAACACCGGGGAGCTGTTTTTT. The full variable domain, with the rest looked up from reference TRBV5-1 and TRBJ2-2, is KAGVTQTPRYLIKTRGQQVTLSCSPISGHRSVSWYQQTPGQGLQFLFEYFSETQRNKGNFPGRFSGRQFSNSRSEMNVSTLELGDSALYLCASSLVSGGNTGELFFGEGSRLTVL.

With respect to this clone: This sample also contains other DNA sequences that code for the same CDR3. J is TRBJ1-6 and V is TRBV7-2; D is unresolved. Germline V gene sequence: CDR1 SGHTA, CDR2 FQGNSA. Between the trimmed V and J ends, which lost 0 bases and 5 bases, there was a span of 5 bases. The CDR3 sequence is 14 residues long. Written as DNA, the CDR3 is TGTGCCAGCAGCTTAGCGAGGGATAATTCACCCCTCCACTTT. Translation: CASSLARDNSPLHF.

The gene calls are TRBV4-3 and TRBJ1-5; tentative D call: TRBD1 (5 bases). Germline V gene sequence: CDR1 LGHNA, CDR2 YSLEER. The CDR3 covers 13 residues. Trimming took off 0 bases at V and 9 bases at J, with 9 bases between the two ends. The CDR3 DNA follows: TGCGCCAGCAGCCAAGAAAGGGGAGGGCCCCAGCATTTT. It is translated as CASSQERGGPQHF.

V usage is TRBV7-8 and J usage is TRBJ2-3, with a possible D match to TRBD1 (5 bases). CDR3 length: 16 amino acids. The V end was cut by 5 bases, the J end by 2 bases, with 17 bases between. CDR1 is SGHVS, CDR2 FQNEAQ, per germline. CDR3 nucleotide sequence: TGTGCCAGCAGCCACCGACCAGGGAACCCCACAGATACGCAGTATTTT. It codes for CASSHRPGNPTDTQYF.